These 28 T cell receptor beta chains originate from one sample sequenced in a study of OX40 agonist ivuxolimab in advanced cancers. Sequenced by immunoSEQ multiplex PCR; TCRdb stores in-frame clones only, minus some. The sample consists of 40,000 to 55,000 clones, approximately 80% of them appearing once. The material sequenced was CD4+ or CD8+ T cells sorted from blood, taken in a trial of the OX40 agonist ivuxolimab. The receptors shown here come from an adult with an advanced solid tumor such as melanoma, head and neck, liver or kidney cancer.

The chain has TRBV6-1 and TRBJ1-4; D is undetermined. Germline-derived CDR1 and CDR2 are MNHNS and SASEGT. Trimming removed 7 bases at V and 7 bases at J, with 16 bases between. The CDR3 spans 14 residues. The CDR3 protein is CASNKEGVGEKLFF. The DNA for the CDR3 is TGTGCCAGCAACAAGGAGGGAGTCGGTGAAAAACTGTTTTTT.

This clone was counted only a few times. This CDR3 reads CASSGTANTGELFF. As DNA, the CDR3 is TGTGCCAGCAGTGGAACCGCCAACACCGGGGAGCTGTTTTTT. The chain has TRBV2 and TRBJ2-2; D is unclear. Germline CDR1 reads SNHLY; CDR2 reads FYNNEI. V was clipped by 4 bases and J by 2 bases, with 8 bases between them. The CDR3 is made up of 14 amino acids.

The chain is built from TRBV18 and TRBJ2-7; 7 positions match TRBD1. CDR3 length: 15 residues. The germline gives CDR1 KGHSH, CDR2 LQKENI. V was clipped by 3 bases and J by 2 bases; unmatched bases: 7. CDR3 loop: CASSPGTVETYEQYF. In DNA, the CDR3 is TGTGCCAGCTCACCGGGGACAGTCGAAACCTACGAGCAGTACTTC. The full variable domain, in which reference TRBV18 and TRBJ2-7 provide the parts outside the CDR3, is NAGVMQNPRHLVRRRGQEARLRCSPMKGHSHVYWYRQLPEEGLKFMVYLQKENIIDESGMPKERFSAEFPKEGPSILRIQQVVRGDSAAYFCASSPGTVETYEQYFGPGTRLTVT.

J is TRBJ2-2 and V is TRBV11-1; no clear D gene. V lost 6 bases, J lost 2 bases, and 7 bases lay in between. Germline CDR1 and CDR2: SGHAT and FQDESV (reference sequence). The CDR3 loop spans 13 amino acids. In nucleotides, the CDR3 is TGTGCCAGCAGTTTCAGCAACACCGGGGAGCTGTTTTTT. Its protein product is CASSFSNTGELFF.

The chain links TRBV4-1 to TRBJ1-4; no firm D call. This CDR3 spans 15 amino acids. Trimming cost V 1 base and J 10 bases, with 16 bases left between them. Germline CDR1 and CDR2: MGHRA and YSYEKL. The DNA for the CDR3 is TGCGCCAGCAGCCAAGTTTTAAAGTTAGAGGGAAAACTGTTTTTT. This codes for CASSQVLKLEGKLFF.

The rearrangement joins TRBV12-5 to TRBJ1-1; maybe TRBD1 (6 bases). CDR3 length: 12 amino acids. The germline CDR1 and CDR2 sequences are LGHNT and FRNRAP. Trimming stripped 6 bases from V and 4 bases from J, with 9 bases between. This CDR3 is CASGRGGTEAFF. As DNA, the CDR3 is TGTGCTAGTGGCAGGGGAGGCACTGAAGCTTTCTTT.

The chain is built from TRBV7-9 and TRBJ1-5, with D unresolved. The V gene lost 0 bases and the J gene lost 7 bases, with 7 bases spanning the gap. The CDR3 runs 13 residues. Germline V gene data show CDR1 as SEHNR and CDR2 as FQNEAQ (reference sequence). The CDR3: CASSLASRQPQHF. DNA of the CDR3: TGTGCCAGCAGCTTAGCGTCACGACAGCCCCAGCATTTT.

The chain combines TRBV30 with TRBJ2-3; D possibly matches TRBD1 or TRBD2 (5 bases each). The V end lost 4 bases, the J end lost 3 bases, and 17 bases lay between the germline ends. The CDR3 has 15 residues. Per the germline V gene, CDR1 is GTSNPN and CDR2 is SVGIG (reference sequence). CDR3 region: CAWTWDAVRTDTQYF. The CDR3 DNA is TGTGCCTGGACGTGGGACGCGGTGAGAACAGATACGCAGTATTTT.

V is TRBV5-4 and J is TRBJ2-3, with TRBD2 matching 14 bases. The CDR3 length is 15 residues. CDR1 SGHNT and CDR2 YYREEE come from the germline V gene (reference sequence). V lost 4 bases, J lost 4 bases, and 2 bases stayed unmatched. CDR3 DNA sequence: TGTGCCAGCAGCCTGACTAGCGGGGGGGCAGATACGCAGTATTTT. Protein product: CASSLTSGGADTQYF.

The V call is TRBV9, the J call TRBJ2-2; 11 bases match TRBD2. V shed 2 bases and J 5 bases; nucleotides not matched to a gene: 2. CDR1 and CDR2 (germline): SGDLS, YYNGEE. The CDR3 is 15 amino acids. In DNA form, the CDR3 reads TGTGCCAGCAGCGTTAGCGGGGGGGCGACCGGGGAGCTGTTTTTT. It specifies CASSVSGGATGELFF.

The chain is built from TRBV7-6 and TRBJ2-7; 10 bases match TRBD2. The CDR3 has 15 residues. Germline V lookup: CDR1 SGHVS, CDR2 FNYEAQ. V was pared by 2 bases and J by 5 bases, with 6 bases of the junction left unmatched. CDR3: CASSLLTSGPHEQYF. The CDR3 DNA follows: TGTGCCAGCAGCTTACTGACTAGCGGGCCACACGAGCAGTACTTC.

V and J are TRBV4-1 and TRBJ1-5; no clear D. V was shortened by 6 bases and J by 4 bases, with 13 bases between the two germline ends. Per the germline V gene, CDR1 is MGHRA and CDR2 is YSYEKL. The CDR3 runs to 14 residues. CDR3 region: CASSPARANQPQHF. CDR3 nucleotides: TGCGCCAGCAGTCCGGCGAGGGCGAATCAGCCCCAGCATTTT.

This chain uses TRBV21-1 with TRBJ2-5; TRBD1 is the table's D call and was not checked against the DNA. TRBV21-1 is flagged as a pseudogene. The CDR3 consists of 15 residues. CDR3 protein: CASTWTGPYQRTQYF. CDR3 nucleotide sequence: TGTGCCAGCACCTGGACAGGACCCTATCAGAGAACCCAGTACTTC.

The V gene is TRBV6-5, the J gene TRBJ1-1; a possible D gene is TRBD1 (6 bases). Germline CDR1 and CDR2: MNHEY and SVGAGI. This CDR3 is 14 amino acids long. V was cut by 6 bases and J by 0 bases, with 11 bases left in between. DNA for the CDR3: TGTGCCAGCAGCGTAGGACAGATGAACACTGAAGCTTTCTTT. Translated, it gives CASSVGQMNTEAFF.

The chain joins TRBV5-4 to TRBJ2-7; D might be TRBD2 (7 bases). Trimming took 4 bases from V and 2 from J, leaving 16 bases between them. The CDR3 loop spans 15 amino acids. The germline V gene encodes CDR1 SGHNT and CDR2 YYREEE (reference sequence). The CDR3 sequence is CASSGGRGTTYEQYF. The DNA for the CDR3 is TGTGCCAGCAGCGGGGGGCGGGGGACGACCTACGAGCAGTACTTC.

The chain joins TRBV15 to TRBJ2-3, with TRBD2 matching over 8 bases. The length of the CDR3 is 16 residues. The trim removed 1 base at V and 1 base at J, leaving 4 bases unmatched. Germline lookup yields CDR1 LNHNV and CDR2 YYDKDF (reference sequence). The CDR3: CATSRVRGVGTDTQYF. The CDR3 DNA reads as TGTGCCACCAGCAGAGTGCGGGGGGTTGGCACAGATACGCAGTATTTT.

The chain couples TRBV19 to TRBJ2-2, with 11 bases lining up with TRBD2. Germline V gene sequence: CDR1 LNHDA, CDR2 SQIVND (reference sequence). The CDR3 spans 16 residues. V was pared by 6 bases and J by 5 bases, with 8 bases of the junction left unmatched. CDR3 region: CASSAPGLAETGELFF. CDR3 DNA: TGTGCCAGTAGCGCTCCGGGACTAGCGGAGACCGGGGAGCTGTTTTTT.

The CDR3 loop reads CASSKDRASDYGYTF. The CDR3 DNA follows: TGTGCCAGCAGTAAGGACAGGGCTTCGGACTATGGCTACACCTTC. This rearrangement joins TRBV2 to TRBJ1-2, with 8 bases lining up with TRBD1. Germline V gives CDR1 SNHLY, CDR2 FYNNEI. Germline trimming cut 5 bases from V and 3 bases from J; bases unmatched to any gene: 8. CDR3 length equals 15 residues.

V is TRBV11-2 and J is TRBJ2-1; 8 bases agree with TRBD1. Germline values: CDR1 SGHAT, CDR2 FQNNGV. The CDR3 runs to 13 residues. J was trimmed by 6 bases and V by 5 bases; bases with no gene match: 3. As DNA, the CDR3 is TGTGCCAGCAGCCGGACAGGGAGCAATGAGCAGTTCTTC. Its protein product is CASSRTGSNEQFF. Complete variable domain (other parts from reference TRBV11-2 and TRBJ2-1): EAGVAQSPRYKIIEKRQSVAFWCNPISGHATLYWYQQILGQGPKLLIQFQNNGVVDDSQLPKDRFSAERLKGVDSTLKIQPAKLEDSAVYLCASSRTGSNEQFFGPGTRLTVL.

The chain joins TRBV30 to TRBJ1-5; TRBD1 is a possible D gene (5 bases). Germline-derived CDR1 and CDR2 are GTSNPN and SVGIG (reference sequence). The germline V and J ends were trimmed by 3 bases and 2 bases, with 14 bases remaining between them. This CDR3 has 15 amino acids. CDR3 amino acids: CAWRLGGAGNQPQHF. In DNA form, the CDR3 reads TGTGCCTGGAGGCTGGGAGGGGCCGGCAATCAGCCCCAGCATTTT.

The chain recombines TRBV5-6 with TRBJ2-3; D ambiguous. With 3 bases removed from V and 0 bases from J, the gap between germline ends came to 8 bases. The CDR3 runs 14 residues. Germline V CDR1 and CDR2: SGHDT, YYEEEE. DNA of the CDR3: TGTGCCAGCAGCTACGGACGGAGCACAGATACGCAGTATTTT. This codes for CASSYGRSTDTQYF.

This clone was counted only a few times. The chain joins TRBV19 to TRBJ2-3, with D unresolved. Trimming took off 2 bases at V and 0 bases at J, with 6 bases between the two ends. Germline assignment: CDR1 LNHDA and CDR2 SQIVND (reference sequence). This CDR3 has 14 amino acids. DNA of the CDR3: TGTGCCAGTAGTATATGGGGTAGCACAGATACGCAGTATTTT. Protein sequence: CASSIWGSTDTQYF.

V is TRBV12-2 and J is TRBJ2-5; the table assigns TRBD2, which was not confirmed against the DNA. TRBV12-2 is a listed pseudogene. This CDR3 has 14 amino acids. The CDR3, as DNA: TGTGCAAGTCGCCGGGTTCTAGTTCAAGAGACCCAGTACTTC. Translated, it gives CASRRVLVQETQYF.

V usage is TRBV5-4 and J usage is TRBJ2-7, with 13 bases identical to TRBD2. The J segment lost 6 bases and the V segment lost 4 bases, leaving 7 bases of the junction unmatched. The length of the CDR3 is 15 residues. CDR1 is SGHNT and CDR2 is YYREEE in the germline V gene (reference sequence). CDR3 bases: TGTGCCAGCAGCCGAGGACTAGCGGGAGAATCCGAGCAGTACTTC. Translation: CASSRGLAGESEQYF.

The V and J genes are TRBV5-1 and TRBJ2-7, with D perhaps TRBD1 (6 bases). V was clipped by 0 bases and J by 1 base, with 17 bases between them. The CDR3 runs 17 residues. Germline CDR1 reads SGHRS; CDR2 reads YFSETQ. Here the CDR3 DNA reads TGCGCCAGCAGCTTGGAGGTAGGCGGGCAGGGGTCCTACGAGCAGTACTTC. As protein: CASSLEVGGQGSYEQYF.

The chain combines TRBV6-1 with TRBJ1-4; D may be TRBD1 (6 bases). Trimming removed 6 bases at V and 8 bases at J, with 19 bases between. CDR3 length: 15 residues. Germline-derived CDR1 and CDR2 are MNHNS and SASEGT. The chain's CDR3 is CASRETDRLVEKLFF. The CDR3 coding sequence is TGTGCCAGCAGAGAAACGGACAGACTGGTGGAAAAACTGTTTTTT.

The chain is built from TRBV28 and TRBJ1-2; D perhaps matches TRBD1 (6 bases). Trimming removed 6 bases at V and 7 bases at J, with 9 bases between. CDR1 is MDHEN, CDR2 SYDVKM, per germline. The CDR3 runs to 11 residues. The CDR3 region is CASRGGPGYTF. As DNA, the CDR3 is TGTGCCAGCAGAGGGGGACCTGGCTACACCTTC.

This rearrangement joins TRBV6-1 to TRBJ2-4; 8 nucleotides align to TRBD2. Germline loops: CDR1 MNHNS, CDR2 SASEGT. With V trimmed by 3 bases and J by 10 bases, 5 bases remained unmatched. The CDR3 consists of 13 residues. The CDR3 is CASSDGLAGIQYF. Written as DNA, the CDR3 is TGTGCCAGCAGTGACGGGTTAGCGGGAATTCAGTACTTC.